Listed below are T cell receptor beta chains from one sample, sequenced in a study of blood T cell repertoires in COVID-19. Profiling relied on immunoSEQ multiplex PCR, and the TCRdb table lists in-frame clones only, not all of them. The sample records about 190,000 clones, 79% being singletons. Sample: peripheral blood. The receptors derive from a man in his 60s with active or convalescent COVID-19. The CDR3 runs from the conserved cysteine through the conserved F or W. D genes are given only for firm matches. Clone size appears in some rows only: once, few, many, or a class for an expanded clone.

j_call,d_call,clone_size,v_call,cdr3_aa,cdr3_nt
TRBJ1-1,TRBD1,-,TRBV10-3,CAISGSGTGNTEAFF,TGTGCCATCAGTGGATCGGGGACAGGGAACACTGAAGCTTTCTTT
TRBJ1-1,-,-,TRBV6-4,CASSDSQGTEAFF,TGTGCCAGCAGTGACTCCCAGGGGACTGAAGCTTTCTTT
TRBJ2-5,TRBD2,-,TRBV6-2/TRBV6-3,CASSPLAGGPGKTQYF,TGTGCCAGCAGCCCACTAGCGGGAGGGCCCGGAAAGACCCAGTACTTC
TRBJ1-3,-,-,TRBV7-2,CASSLAGRQISGNTIYF,TGTGCCAGCAGCTTAGCGGGCCGCCAGATCTCTGGAAACACCATATATTTT
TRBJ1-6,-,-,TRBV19,CASSIGETNSPLHF,TGTGCCAGTAGTATTGGGGAGACGAATTCACCCCTCCACTTT
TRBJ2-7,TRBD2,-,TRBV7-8,CASSFGTSGTSEQYF,TGTGCCAGCAGCTTCGGGACTAGCGGGACCAGCGAGCAGTACTTC
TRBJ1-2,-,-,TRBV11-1,CASSLTTAGGYTF,TGTGCCAGCAGCTTAACAACAGCGGGTGGCTACACCTTC
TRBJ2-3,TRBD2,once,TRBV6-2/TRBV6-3,CASSYGRTSGSTDTQYF,TGTGCCAGCAGTTACGGGAGGACTAGCGGAAGCACAGATACGCAGTATTTT
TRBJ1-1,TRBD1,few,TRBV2,CASGTTGDTEAFF,TGTGCCAGCGGGACCACAGGGGATACTGAAGCTTTCTTT
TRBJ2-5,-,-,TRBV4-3,CASSPTGGQETQYF,TGCGCCAGCAGCCCTACGGGTGGCCAAGAGACCCAGTACTTC
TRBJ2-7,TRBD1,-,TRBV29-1,CSVRGDRGEQYF,TGCAGCGTGAGGGGAGACAGGGGCGAGCAGTACTTC
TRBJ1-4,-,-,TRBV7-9,CASSLTGGEKLFF,TGTGCCAGCAGCTTGACAGGCGGGGAAAAACTGTTTTTT
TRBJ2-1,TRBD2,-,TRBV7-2,CASSMGLARKVSYNEQFF,TGTGCCAGCAGCATGGGACTAGCCCGTAAGGTCTCCTACAATGAGCAGTTCTTC
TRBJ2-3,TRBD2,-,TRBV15,CATRRRLAPDTQYF,TGTGCCACCAGAAGACGACTAGCGCCCGATACGCAGTATTTT
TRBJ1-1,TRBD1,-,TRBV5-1,CASSLGQGAAEAFF,TGCGCCAGCAGCTTGGGACAGGGGGCGGCTGAAGCTTTCTTT
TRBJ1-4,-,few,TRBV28,CASSPTTGGAEKLFF,TGTGCCAGCAGTCCCACGACCGGGGGAGCTGAAAAACTGTTTTTT
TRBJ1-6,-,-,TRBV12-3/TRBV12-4,CASRTARDSPLHF,TGTGCCAGCCGGACAGCAAGGGATTCACCCCTCCACTTT
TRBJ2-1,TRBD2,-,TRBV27,CASSGLAGYEQFF,TGTGCCAGCAGTGGACTAGCGGGATATGAGCAGTTCTTC
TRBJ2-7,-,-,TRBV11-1,CASSLDRHSEQYF,TGTGCCAGCAGCTTAGACCGCCACTCCGAGCAGTACTTC
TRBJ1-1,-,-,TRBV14,CASSLRGAREAFF,TGTGCCAGCAGCCTACGTGGGGCGCGAGAAGCTTTCTTT
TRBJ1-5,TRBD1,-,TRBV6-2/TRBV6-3,CASSRTGGTQPQHF,TGTGCCAGCAGTCGGACAGGGGGCACTCAGCCCCAGCATTTT
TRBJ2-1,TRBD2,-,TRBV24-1,CATSALGGGAYNEQFF,TGTGCCACCAGTGCCCTCGGGGGGGGAGCGTACAATGAGCAGTTCTTC
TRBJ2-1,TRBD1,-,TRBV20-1,CSASVPGQGKLNEQFF,TGCAGTGCTAGTGTGCCGGGACAGGGGAAGCTGAATGAGCAGTTCTTC
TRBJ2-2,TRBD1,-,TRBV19,CASTSPGQTNPGELFF,TGTGCCAGTACCTCCCCGGGACAGACGAACCCCGGGGAGCTGTTTTTT